A selection of T cell receptor beta chains follows, all from one sample in a study of T cell responses to AZD1222 COVID-19 vaccine. TCRdb keeps only in-frame clones here, not all; method: immunoSEQ multiplex PCR. Counted here are 90,000 to 140,000 clones, 80% to 90% occurring once; the ten biggest clones make up about two fifths. The sequencing used peripheral blood, collected 28 days after the second AZD1222 dose. The receptors derive from an adult who received the AZD1222 COVID-19 vaccine. The CDR3 runs from the conserved cysteine through the conserved F or W. Fields, in order: CDR3 DNA, CDR3 protein, clone size, J gene, D gene, V gene. A D gene is named only where the DNA matches it firmly. Clone size is shown for a subset of rows, as once, few, many or a class of expanded clone.

DNA: TGTGCCAGCAGCGTGGGACAGGGACTTTCAGATACGCAGTATTTT
CDR3: CASSVGQGLSDTQYF
size: NA
J: TRBJ2-3
D: TRBD1
V: TRBV11-3

DNA: TGTGCCAGCAGCTTGCGTCCAGGGGGTTACGAGCAGTACTTC
CDR3: CASSLRPGGYEQYF
size: NA
J: TRBJ2-7
D: TRBD1
V: TRBV5-5

DNA: TGTGCCACCAGCAGAGGGGGCGGGAGCAATCAGCCCCAGCATTTT
CDR3: CATSRGGGSNQPQHF
size: NA
J: TRBJ1-5
D: NA
V: TRBV15

DNA: TGCGCCAGCAGTTGGACGGAGGAAGAGACCCAGTACTTC
CDR3: CASSWTEEETQYF
size: NA
J: TRBJ2-5
D: NA
V: TRBV10-2

DNA: TGTGCCTGGAGTGTGTCAATCGTCGGGCGACTCCGAGCCTACGAGCAGTACTTC
CDR3: CAWSVSIVGRLRAYEQYF
size: NA
J: TRBJ2-7
D: NA
V: TRBV30

DNA: TGTGCCAGCAGCTTAGATGACCGGGCTGGGGCCAACGTCCTGACTTTC
CDR3: CASSLDDRAGANVLTF
size: NA
J: TRBJ2-6
D: NA
V: TRBV11-2

DNA: TGTGCCAGCTCACTCCGGGTCGAAACCGGGGAGCTGTTTTTT
CDR3: CASSLRVETGELFF
size: once
J: TRBJ2-2
D: NA
V: TRBV18

DNA: TGTGCCAGCAGCGAAAGACCCCGGGGGTACACTGAAGCTTTCTTT
CDR3: CASSERPRGYTEAFF
size: NA
J: TRBJ1-1
D: NA
V: TRBV7-2

DNA: TGTGCCAGCAGCCTCGGACTAGCGGGAGCCGAGCAGTACTTC
CDR3: CASSLGLAGAEQYF
size: NA
J: TRBJ2-7
D: TRBD2
V: TRBV3-1/TRBV3-2

DNA: TGTGCCAGCAGCTTAGCTGCCCTAGATATTGGGATGACACAGTTCTTC
CDR3: CASSLAALDIGMTQFF
size: once
J: TRBJ2-1
D: NA
V: TRBV7-2

DNA: TGCGCCAGCAGCCCGCGCACCGGGGAGCTGTTTTTT
CDR3: CASSPRTGELFF
size: NA
J: TRBJ2-2
D: NA
V: TRBV4-1

DNA: TGCAGTGTTTATGAGGAGACCCAGTACTTC
CDR3: CSVYEETQYF
size: NA
J: TRBJ2-5
D: NA
V: TRBV20-1

DNA: TGTGCCAGCAGTTTAGGACAGGGTGCGCCCCAGCATTTT
CDR3: CASSLGQGAPQHF
size: NA
J: TRBJ1-5
D: TRBD1
V: TRBV12-3/TRBV12-4

DNA: TGTGCCAGCAGCCCCACCCCGGCGGTTGGTGAGCAGTTCTTC
CDR3: CASSPTPAVGEQFF
size: NA
J: TRBJ2-1
D: NA
V: TRBV7-2

DNA: TGTGCCAGCAGAGAGGGGGCGGGGGAGCAGTACTTC
CDR3: CASREGAGEQYF
size: NA
J: TRBJ2-7
D: NA
V: TRBV27

DNA: TGTGCCAGCACTTGGGGTAAGGCTGAAGCTTTCTTT
CDR3: CASTWGKAEAFF
size: NA
J: TRBJ1-1
D: NA
V: TRBV28

DNA: TGCGCCAGCAGCCACGAATGGACTAGCGGGATCTCCTACAATGAGCAGTTCTTC
CDR3: CASSHEWTSGISYNEQFF
size: NA
J: TRBJ2-1
D: TRBD2
V: TRBV4-3

DNA: TGTGCCAGCAGCTTGAGGACAGGACAAGAGACCCAGTACTTC
CDR3: CASSLRTGQETQYF
size: NA
J: TRBJ2-5
D: TRBD1
V: TRBV5-4

DNA: TGTGCCAGCAGCGCGGACAGGGGCGAGACCCAGTACTTC
CDR3: CASSADRGETQYF
size: NA
J: TRBJ2-5
D: TRBD1
V: TRBV7-2

DNA: TGCGCCAGCAGCTTTGGAGGGATGGGCAATGAGCAGTTCTTC
CDR3: CASSFGGMGNEQFF
size: NA
J: TRBJ2-1
D: NA
V: TRBV5-1

DNA: TGTGCCAGCAGTAGTACTTCCGAGCAGTACTTC
CDR3: CASSSTSEQYF
size: NA
J: TRBJ2-7
D: NA
V: TRBV7-2

DNA: TGCAGCGTTCAACAGGGAGTCAACCAGCCCCAGCATTTT
CDR3: CSVQQGVNQPQHF
size: NA
J: TRBJ1-5
D: NA
V: TRBV29-1

DNA: TGCGCCAGCAGCTTAAGATCTGGAGCTGAGCAGTTCTTC
CDR3: CASSLRSGAEQFF
size: NA
J: TRBJ2-1
D: NA
V: TRBV5-1

DNA: TGTGCCAGCAGTTTAGGAGAGCAGTTCTTC
CDR3: CASSLGEQFF
size: once
J: TRBJ2-1
D: NA
V: TRBV28

DNA: TGTGCCAGCAGCTTAGTAGCGGGAGGTGGGTACGAGCAGTACTTC
CDR3: CASSLVAGGGYEQYF
size: NA
J: TRBJ2-7
D: TRBD2
V: TRBV7-9

DNA: TGTGCCAGCAGTGAAGCTTACGGTTTGAACACTGAAGCTTTCTTT
CDR3: CASSEAYGLNTEAFF
size: NA
J: TRBJ1-1
D: NA
V: TRBV6-1

DNA: TGTGCCAGCAGTCAGGGGGTCGGTTCACCCCTCCACTTT
CDR3: CASSQGVGSPLHF
size: NA
J: TRBJ1-6
D: TRBD1
V: TRBV7-3

DNA: TGCGCCAGCAGCCGTGCTAGGGACAGGACCTACAATGAGCAGTTCTTC
CDR3: CASSRARDRTYNEQFF
size: NA
J: TRBJ2-1
D: TRBD1
V: TRBV4-1

DNA: TGTGCCAGCAGTTTATTGAGGGGTGAGCAGTACTTC
CDR3: CASSLLRGEQYF
size: NA
J: TRBJ2-5
D: NA
V: TRBV28

DNA: TGTGCCACCAGTGACTCTGACTCCTACAATGAGCAGTTCTTC
CDR3: CATSDSDSYNEQFF
size: NA
J: TRBJ2-1
D: NA
V: TRBV24-1

DNA: TGTGCCAGCAGTTTAGAGGGACTAGTCCCTTACGAGCAGTACTTC
CDR3: CASSLEGLVPYEQYF
size: NA
J: TRBJ2-7
D: TRBD2
V: TRBV27

DNA: TGTGCCATCAGTGAGTCGGGCGGGAGGGCAAATGAGCAGTTCTTC
CDR3: CAISESGGRANEQFF
size: once
J: TRBJ2-1
D: TRBD2
V: TRBV10-3

DNA: TGTGCCAGCAGCCTCGGGACAGGGCTAATCTCTGGAAACACCATATATTTT
CDR3: CASSLGTGLISGNTIYF
size: NA
J: TRBJ1-3
D: TRBD1
V: TRBV28

DNA: TGCGCCAGCAGCTTAGGGTCAGGAAACACCATATATTTT
CDR3: CASSLGSGNTIYF
size: NA
J: TRBJ1-3
D: NA
V: TRBV5-1

DNA: TGCGCCAGCAGCCAAGGGGGGGGGCGAGCAGGCACAGATACGCAGTATTTT
CDR3: CASSQGGGRAGTDTQYF
size: NA
J: TRBJ2-3
D: NA
V: TRBV4-1

DNA: TGCGCCAGCAGCCCAGGGTGGGACGAGCAGTACTTC
CDR3: CASSPGWDEQYF
size: NA
J: TRBJ2-7
D: NA
V: TRBV5-1

DNA: TGTGCCAGCTCAAGCCGGGACAGGGGCCGTCAGCCCCAGCATTTT
CDR3: CASSSRDRGRQPQHF
size: few
J: TRBJ1-5
D: TRBD1
V: TRBV18

DNA: TGTGCCAGCAGCTTAGCGAGAGATGAGCAGTTCTTC
CDR3: CASSLARDEQFF
size: NA
J: TRBJ2-1
D: NA
V: TRBV7-2

DNA: TGTGCCAGTAGCAGTCCCGGGACAGGTGACTATGGCTACACCTTC
CDR3: CASSSPGTGDYGYTF
size: NA
J: TRBJ1-2
D: TRBD1
V: TRBV19

DNA: TGCAGCGGGGGCCCGGGAGGGCCAGGCACCGGGGAGCTGTTTTTT
CDR3: CSGGPGGPGTGELFF
size: NA
J: TRBJ2-2
D: TRBD2
V: TRBV29-1

DNA: TGTGCCAGCAGCGTTTTAACCTCCTACAATGAGCAGTTCTTC
CDR3: CASSVLTSYNEQFF
size: NA
J: TRBJ2-1
D: NA
V: TRBV28

DNA: TGTGCCAGCAGCCAAGATTTGCTAGTACAGGACGAGCAGTACTTC
CDR3: CASSQDLLVQDEQYF
size: NA
J: TRBJ2-7
D: NA
V: TRBV3-1/TRBV3-2

DNA: TGTGCCAGCAGTTTGTCCGGGACGACTATTGGGCCCCAGCATTTT
CDR3: CASSLSGTTIGPQHF
size: once
J: TRBJ1-5
D: NA
V: TRBV28

DNA: TGCAGTGCATATAGCGGAAATGAGCAGTTCTTC
CDR3: CSAYSGNEQFF
size: NA
J: TRBJ2-1
D: NA
V: TRBV20-1

DNA: TGTGCCAGCAGTTACCTTGGACAGGGCAGCCAAGAGACCCAGTACTTC
CDR3: CASSYLGQGSQETQYF
size: NA
J: TRBJ2-5
D: TRBD1
V: TRBV6-5

DNA: TGTGCCAGCAGTTTTGGGCCCTCCGAGCAGTACTTC
CDR3: CASSFGPSEQYF
size: NA
J: TRBJ2-7
D: NA
V: TRBV28

DNA: TGTGCCAGCAGCCCCCACAGGGACACCGGGGAGCTGTTTTTT
CDR3: CASSPHRDTGELFF
size: NA
J: TRBJ2-2
D: NA
V: TRBV28

DNA: TGCGCCAGCAAACTAGCGGGAGTAGGGGGGAGCACAGATACGCAGTATTTT
CDR3: CASKLAGVGGSTDTQYF
size: NA
J: TRBJ2-3
D: TRBD2
V: TRBV4-1

DNA: TGTGCCAGCAGCCAACTAGCGATGTCCTACGAGCAGTACTTC
CDR3: CASSQLAMSYEQYF
size: NA
J: TRBJ2-7
D: NA
V: TRBV3-1/TRBV3-2

DNA: TGTGCCAGCAGTCCTCTCCGTCAGACCCCAACCTACAATGAGCAGTTCTTC
CDR3: CASSPLRQTPTYNEQFF
size: NA
J: TRBJ2-1
D: NA
V: TRBV27

DNA: TGTGCCAGCAGCTTCCCTCGCGGGAGGGGTTGGAATGAGCAGTTCTTC
CDR3: CASSFPRGRGWNEQFF
size: once
J: TRBJ2-1
D: TRBD2
V: TRBV7-9

DNA: TGTGCCAGCAGCTTACAGGGAGCAGGGGCGGTCTATGAGCAGTTCTTC
CDR3: CASSLQGAGAVYEQFF
size: NA
J: TRBJ2-1
D: NA
V: TRBV7-8

DNA: TGTGCCAGCAGGGGTAGACTAGCGGGAGTCTACGAGCAGTACTTC
CDR3: CASRGRLAGVYEQYF
size: NA
J: TRBJ2-7
D: TRBD2
V: TRBV2

DNA: TGCGCCAGCAGCTGGGGACAGGGGGCGCGGGATGAAAAACTGTTTTTT
CDR3: CASSWGQGARDEKLFF
size: NA
J: TRBJ1-4
D: TRBD1
V: TRBV5-1